The sequence of this T cell receptor (beta chain) was determined in a study of human T cells and chemical hapten exposure. Study background: Mainly, slight library volume differences in the pool made TCR yields vary.

Germline lookup yields CDR1 MNHNS and CDR2 SASEGT. There are 11 residues in the CDR3. Between the trimmed V and J ends, which lost 6 bases and 7 bases, there was a span of 9 bases. Overall study results and limits: Those TCRs sitting above 1 in 1000 frequency stayed the same with DPC sensitization.

Total RNA was isolated from unfractionated whole blood. The library labeled individual cDNA molecules by adding unique molecular identifiers to them. In the source study's methods: Individual samples carried between about 23,224 and 690,600 TCRs, with roughly 95,000 as the median. TCRdb reanalysed the 5' RACE reads using MiXCR and keeps one entry per CDR3 protein. TCRdb's processing, not the study's, gives the V and J calls here. The sample lists 110,000 to 150,000 distinct CDR3 sequences, 4.1% occurring once. This clonotype appeared many times. Its antigen is not known. This clonotype originated in a female donor in good health. The chain carries TRBV6-1 and TRBJ1-1; D gene unclear. CDR3 amino acids: CASRTVGEAFF. The CDR3 DNA is TGTGCCAGCAGAACAGTGGGTGAAGCTTTCTTT.